A single sample gave rise to the 27 T cell receptor beta chains below, sequenced in a study of T-cell memory formation after mild COVID-19. TCRdb ran MiXCR on the 5' RACE reads and lists one entry per CDR3 protein. The data hold 560,000 or so distinct CDR3 sequences, with approximately 15% observed a single time. Input material: PBMCs or a T cell subset sorted from them (not recorded which). Receptors were obtained from an adult woman who had mild COVID-19 (a few samples of this study predate the infection). Cell type and time point are not known.

This CDR3 reads CASSANGGREGNTIYF. CDR3 nucleotide sequence: TGCGCCAGCAGCGCCAACGGGGGGCGCGAAGGAAACACCATATATTTT. The chain employs TRBV5-1 and TRBJ1-3; perhaps TRBD1 as D (6 bases). CDR3 length: 16 amino acids. Per the germline V gene, CDR1 is SGHRS and CDR2 is YFSETQ. The V and J ends lost 4 bases and 4 bases respectively, with 18 bases between them.

This clonotype has only a few counts. The gene calls are TRBV7-3 and TRBJ2-3; maybe TRBD2 (6 bases). There are 18 residues in the CDR3. V was pared by 9 bases and J by 4 bases, with 29 bases between. Germline V gives CDR1 SGHTA, CDR2 FQGTGA. CDR3 protein: CASSPLSGLSLGPDTQYF. The CDR3 DNA follows: TGTGCCAGTTCCCCCCTCTCGGGACTCTCACTTGGTCCAGATACGCAGTATTTT. Drawing the rest from reference TRBV7-3 and TRBJ2-3, the complete variable domain is GAGVSQTPSNKVTEKGKYVELRCDPISGHTALYWYRQSLGQGPEFLIYFQGTGAADDSGLPNDRFFAVRPEGSVSTLKIQRTERGDSAVYLCASSPLSGLSLGPDTQYFGPGTRLTVL.

The chain uses TRBV7-2 and TRBJ1-2; perhaps TRBD1 as D (5 bases). The CDR3 sequence is 13 residues long. The V gene lost 5 bases and the J gene lost 4 bases, with 11 bases spanning the gap. The V gene's germline CDR1 is SGHTA and CDR2 FQGNSA. This CDR3 is CASSPWDGYGYTF. In DNA form, the CDR3 reads TGTGCCAGCAGCCCTTGGGACGGCTATGGCTACACCTTC.

The chain has TRBV12-3 or TRBV12-4 and TRBJ2-5; the D gene is possibly TRBD2 (6 bases). V lost 0 bases, J lost 9 bases, and 14 bases lay in between. The CDR3 consists of 14 residues. The CDR3 nucleotides are TGTGCCAGCAGTTTAGCAGGAGGCGGAGGGGCCCAGTACTTC. This encodes CASSLAGGGGAQYF.

This clonotype turned up a few times. The V call is TRBV11-2, the J call TRBJ1-1, with D perhaps TRBD1 (5 bases). The germline V gene has CDR1 SGHAT and CDR2 FQNNGV. There are 15 residues in the CDR3. Trimming removed 6 bases at V and 0 bases at J, with 14 bases between. Written as DNA, the CDR3 is TGTGCCAGCAGGCGCCCGGGACGGCTGAACACTGAAGCTTTCTTT. It yields the protein CASRRPGRLNTEAFF.

This clonotype was recorded once. The chain recombines TRBV30 with TRBJ1-1; 7 bases agree with TRBD1. The CDR3 has 16 amino acids. Germline V CDR1 and CDR2: GTSNPN, SVGIG (reference sequence). The V and J ends lost 0 bases and 3 bases, in that order; junction bases with no gene match: 10. The CDR3 protein is CAWSVGTEFRDTEAFF. The CDR3, as DNA: TGTGCCTGGAGTGTAGGGACAGAGTTCCGGGACACTGAAGCTTTCTTT.

The V call is TRBV20-1, the J call TRBJ1-4; 11 nucleotides match TRBD1. Germline V lookup: CDR1 DFQATT, CDR2 SNEGSKA (reference sequence). The CDR3 runs 17 residues. J lost 7 bases, V lost 3 bases, and 13 bases had no gene match. CDR3 loop: CSASRRTGGVFGEKLFF. In DNA, the CDR3 is TGCAGTGCTAGTAGGCGGACAGGGGGCGTTTTCGGTGAAAAACTGTTTTTT.

V is TRBV12-3 or TRBV12-4 and J is TRBJ2-2, with TRBD2 identical over 7 bases. V trimming: 7 bases; J trimming: 4 bases; junction bases outside the gene matches: 9. This CDR3 is 15 amino acids long. CDR3 nucleotide sequence: TGTGCCAGCACCTCGGGGGGATCGGGCACCGGGGAGCTGTTTTTT. Protein: CASTSGGSGTGELFF.

The V and J genes are TRBV12-3 or TRBV12-4 and TRBJ2-7; 12 bases fit TRBD1. The CDR3 extends over 15 amino acids. The ends lost 5 bases at V and 5 bases at J; junction bases unmatched: 7. The CDR3 sequence: CASSLPGTGGDEQYF. In DNA, the CDR3 is TGTGCCAGCAGTCTGCCCGGGACAGGGGGCGACGAGCAGTACTTC.

The chain recombines TRBV6-6 with TRBJ1-2; TRBD1 is a possible D gene (6 bases). V was cut by 5 bases and J by 6 bases, with 16 bases left in between. Germline CDR1 reads MNHNY; CDR2 reads SVGAGI (reference sequence). The CDR3 totals 14 residues. Here the CDR3 reads CASSTTGIVDGYTF. CDR3 coding DNA: TGTGCCAGCAGTACTACAGGGATAGTCGATGGCTACACCTTC.

In this sample, this clonotype turned up a few times. The CDR3 nucleotides are TGCGCCAGCAGCCAAGTGGGGCGTTTCTACGAGCAGTACTTC. This sequence encodes CASSQVGRFYEQYF. This chain links TRBV4-1 with TRBJ2-7; TRBD1 might be the D (5 bases). Germline V gives CDR1 MGHRA, CDR2 YSYEKL. Trimming pared 1 base from V and 3 bases from J, leaving 10 bases between. This CDR3 is built from 14 residues.

DNA for the CDR3: TGTGCCAGCAGACAACCTCTAGCTGGAGTAGATACCAATGAGCAGTTCTTC. Protein: CASRQPLAGVDTNEQFF. This chain connects TRBV12-3 or TRBV12-4 to TRBJ2-1, with D possibly being TRBD2 (5 bases). The V end lost 6 bases, the J end lost 6 bases, and 24 bases lay between the germline ends. The CDR3 extends over 17 amino acids.

This clonotype has only a few counts. The CDR3 region has the DNA TGCGCCAGCAGCCCCCATATGGGGGGCAGAAACACCATATATTTT. Translation: CASSPHMGGRNTIYF. J is TRBJ1-3 and V is TRBV4-1; D perhaps matches TRBD1 (6 bases). CDR1 is MGHRA and CDR2 is YSYEKL in the germline V gene. V shed 4 bases and J shed 5 bases, with 15 bases lying between them. The CDR3 runs 15 residues.

J is TRBJ1-5 and V is TRBV12-3 or TRBV12-4, with 8 nucleotides matching TRBD1. Trimming at V came to 3 bases and at J to 3 bases, leaving 4 bases not matched to a gene. The CDR3 is made up of 15 amino acids. The CDR3, as DNA: TGTGCCAGCAGTTTTGGACAGGGCCTCAATCAGCCCCAGCATTTT. Translating gives CASSFGQGLNQPQHF.

There are a few counts of this clonotype. This chain links TRBV11-1 with TRBJ2-7, with TRBD1 matching over 7 bases. Germline V gene data show CDR1 as SGHAT and CDR2 as FQDESV (reference sequence). V lost 5 bases and J lost 0; bases outside the gene matches: 13. CDR3 length: 17 amino acids. The CDR3 DNA sequence: TGTGCCAGCAGCCGCCAACCCACCGGGACAGCCTCCTACGAGCAGTACTTC. Its protein is CASSRQPTGTASYEQYF. The whole variable domain, remainder taken from reference TRBV11-1 and TRBJ2-7, is EAEVAQSPRYKITEKSQAVAFWCDPISGHATLYWYRQILGQGPELLVQFQDESVVDDSQLPKDRFSAERLKGVDSTLKIQPAELGDSAMYLCASSRQPTGTASYEQYFGPGTRLTVT.

This clonotype has a handful of counts. The chain has TRBV29-1 and TRBJ2-2; D is uncertain. This CDR3 is built from 13 residues. With 4 bases removed from V and 6 bases from J, the gap between germline ends came to 12 bases. Germline V gene data show CDR1 as SQVTM and CDR2 as ANQGSEA. CDR3: CSVAVRGSGELFF. The CDR3, as DNA: TGCAGCGTTGCCGTACGCGGATCCGGGGAGCTGTTTTTT.

This clonotype was seen only a few times. The rearrangement uses TRBV11-2 and TRBJ2-5; 7 bases fit TRBD2. CDR3 length equals 17 residues. J lost 1 base, V lost 2 bases, and 10 bases had no gene match. Germline V lookup: CDR1 SGHAT, CDR2 FQNNGV. CDR3 residues: CASSLTVPSGTQETQYF. Here the CDR3 DNA reads TGTGCCAGCAGCTTAACCGTGCCTAGCGGAACCCAAGAGACCCAGTACTTC.

J is TRBJ1-5 and V is TRBV5-5, with unresolved D. This CDR3 has 14 amino acids. The V end lost 0 bases, the J end lost 4 bases, and 8 bases lay between the germline ends. Germline loops: CDR1 SGHKS, CDR2 YYEKEE (reference sequence). The CDR3 is CASSLVVANQPQHF. In DNA form, the CDR3 reads TGTGCCAGCAGCTTGGTGGTCGCAAATCAGCCCCAGCATTTT.

This clonotype is termed medium-sized. The germline gene is not matched at one end of the junction; a read error may be the cause. The rearrangement uses TRBV12-3 or TRBV12-4 and TRBJ2-7; D unclear. CDR3 size: 13 residues. The CDR3 region is CASSLAPGDEQYF. As DNA, the CDR3 is TGCGCCAGCAGCTTGGCCCCCGGCGACGAGCAGTACTTC.

The V call is TRBV20-1, the J call TRBJ2-1; perhaps TRBD2 as D (6 bases). Germline CDR1 is DFQATT and CDR2 is SNEGSKA (reference sequence). This CDR3 has 13 residues. V lost 3 bases to trimming and J lost 9 bases, with 15 bases between them. CDR3 bases: TGCAGTGCTAGGTCGGGAGTAGAGGGTGAGCAGTTCTTC. Amino acids: CSARSGVEGEQFF.

This chain joins TRBV6-4 and TRBJ2-3, with 8 bases lining up with TRBD1. CDR3 size: 14 residues. In germline, CDR1 is MRHNA, CDR2 SNTAGT. The trim removed 6 bases at V and 2 bases at J, leaving 4 bases unmatched. CDR3 DNA: TGTGCCAGCAGAGACAGGGGAACCACAGATACGCAGTATTTT. This gives the protein CASRDRGTTDTQYF.

This clonotype was counted between two and nine times. The DNA for the CDR3 is TGTGCCAGCAGCTCCCCCGATAGGGGACAGCGAAATGAAAAACTGTTTTTT. It translates to CASSSPDRGQRNEKLFF. The chain couples TRBV7-9 to TRBJ1-4; 7 bases are a match to TRBD1. CDR3 length: 17 amino acids. V lost 4 bases and J lost 5; bases outside the gene matches: 13. The germline gives CDR1 SEHNR, CDR2 FQNEAQ (reference sequence).

The genes are TRBV5-1 and TRBJ1-2; TRBD1 agrees at 11 bases. This CDR3 is 14 amino acids long. From germline, CDR1 is SGHRS and CDR2 YFSETQ. After removal of 3 bases from V and 8 bases from J, the junction contained 6 bases not matched to a gene. The CDR3 here is CASSSGQGARGYTF. In DNA form, the CDR3 reads TGCGCCAGCAGCTCTGGACAGGGGGCCAGGGGCTACACCTTC.

Comment on this clonotype: An end of the junction does not agree with germline; a read error may underlie this. The J gene is TRBJ2-7, the V gene TRBV7-9; D possibly corresponds to TRBD2 (6 bases). The germline CDR1 and CDR2 sequences are SEHNR and FQNEAQ (reference sequence). CDR3 length equals 13 residues. The chain's CDR3 is CASSLAYTDYPDF. As DNA, the CDR3 is TGTGCCAGCAGCTTAGCGTATACGGACTATCCAGACTTC.

The table lists this clonotype with a count of one. At one end, the junction sequence differs from germline, possibly due to a read error. The chain uses TRBV12-3 or TRBV12-4 and TRBJ2-2; possible D gene TRBD2, 5 bases. This CDR3 has 13 residues. The chain's CDR3 is CAFRTANTGEMFF. CDR3 in DNA: TGTGCGTTTCGGACCGCGAACACCGGGGAGATGTTTTTT.

CDR3 sequence (DNA): TGTGCCACCAGCAGCCCCCCCTCGGCTAGCGGGAGGGCCGTGGGAGATACGCAGTATTTT. Protein: CATSSPPSASGRAVGDTQYF. V gene TRBV15 combines with J gene TRBJ2-3; 12 bases align to TRBD2. The germline gives CDR1 LNHNV, CDR2 YYDKDF (reference sequence). The ends lost 3 bases at V and 5 bases at J; junction bases unmatched: 18. CDR3 length: 20 residues.

The chain uses TRBV4-1 and TRBJ2-3, with 15 bases identical to TRBD2. CDR3 length: 18 amino acids. J gave up 0 bases and V 4 bases, and 5 bases lay outside the gene matches. Germline lookup yields CDR1 MGHRA and CDR2 YSYEKL. CDR3 loop: CASSRGLAGGPSTDTQYF. DNA of the CDR3: TGCGCCAGCAGCCGAGGACTAGCGGGGGGGCCGAGCACAGATACGCAGTATTTT.